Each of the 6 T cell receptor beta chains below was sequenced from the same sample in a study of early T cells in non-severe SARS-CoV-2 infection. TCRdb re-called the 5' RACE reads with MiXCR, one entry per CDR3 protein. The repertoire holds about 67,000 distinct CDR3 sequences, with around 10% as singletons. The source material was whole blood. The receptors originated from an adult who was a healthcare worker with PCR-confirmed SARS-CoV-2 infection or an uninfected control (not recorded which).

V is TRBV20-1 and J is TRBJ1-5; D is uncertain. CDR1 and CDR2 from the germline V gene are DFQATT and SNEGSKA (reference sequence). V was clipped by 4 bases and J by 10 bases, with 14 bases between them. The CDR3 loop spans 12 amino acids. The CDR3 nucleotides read TGCAGTGCTACACTGAGTAATGGCCCCCAGCATTTT. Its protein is CSATLSNGPQHF.

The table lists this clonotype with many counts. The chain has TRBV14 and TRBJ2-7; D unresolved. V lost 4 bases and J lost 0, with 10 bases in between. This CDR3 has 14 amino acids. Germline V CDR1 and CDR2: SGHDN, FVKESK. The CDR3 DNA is TGTGCCAGCAGCCTGGCCGTGGGCTCCTACGAGCAGTACTTC. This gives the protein CASSLAVGSYEQYF.

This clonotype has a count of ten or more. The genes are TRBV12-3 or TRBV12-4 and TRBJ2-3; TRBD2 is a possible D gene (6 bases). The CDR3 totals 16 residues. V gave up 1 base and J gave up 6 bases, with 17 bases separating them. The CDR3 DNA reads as TGTGCCAGCAGTTTAGAGCTGACGGGAGAGTCGGATACGCAGTATTTT. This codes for CASSLELTGESDTQYF.

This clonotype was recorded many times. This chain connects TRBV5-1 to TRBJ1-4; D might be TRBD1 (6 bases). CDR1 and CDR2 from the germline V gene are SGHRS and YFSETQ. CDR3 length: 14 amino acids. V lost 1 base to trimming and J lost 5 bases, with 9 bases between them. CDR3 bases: TGCGCCAGCAGCTTGCCCGGGGGCAATGAAAAACTGTTTTTT. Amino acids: CASSLPGGNEKLFF.

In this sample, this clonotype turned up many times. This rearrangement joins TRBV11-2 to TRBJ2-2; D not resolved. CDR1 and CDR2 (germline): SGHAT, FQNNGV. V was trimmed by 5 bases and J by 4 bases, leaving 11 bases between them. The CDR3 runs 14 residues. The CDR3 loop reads CASSPVVGTGELFF. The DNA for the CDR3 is TGTGCCAGCAGCCCTGTTGTGGGCACCGGGGAGCTGTTTTTT. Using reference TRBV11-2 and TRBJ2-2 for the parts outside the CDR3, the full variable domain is EAGVAQSPRYKIIEKRQSVAFWCNPISGHATLYWYQQILGQGPKLLIQFQNNGVVDDSQLPKDRFSAERLKGVDSTLKIQPAKLEDSAVYLCASSPVVGTGELFFGEGSRLTVL.

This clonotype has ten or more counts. The CDR3: CSVERSGSHQETQYF. Here the CDR3 DNA reads TGCAGCGTTGAAAGGAGCGGGAGTCACCAAGAGACCCAGTACTTC. The rearrangement joins TRBV29-1 to TRBJ2-5; TRBD2 aligns across 8 bases. The CDR3 contains 15 residues. Trimming cost V 2 bases and J 0 bases; bases outside gene matches: 5. Germline values: CDR1 SQVTM, CDR2 ANQGSEA.